This T cell receptor beta chain emerged from a study of beta chain features in type 1 diabetes. TCRB transcripts that were expressed got sequenced, as all of the isolated RNA had been reverse transcribed. An average of about 3.4 million reads was obtained for naive, central memory and regulatory T cell samples. TCRdb's table, derived via immunoSEQ multiplex PCR, lists solely in-frame clones and lacks some. The sample contains 200,000 to 250,000 clones, over 8.5% of which appear only once. This clone appeared a few times. This CDR3 has 15 amino acids. Trimming took off 7 bases at V and 4 bases at J, with 19 bases between the two ends. Germline V gene sequence: CDR1 LNHDA, CDR2 SQIVND (reference sequence).

The chain is built from TRBV19 and TRBJ1-1; possibly TRBD1 for D (5 bases). Sequencing used naive CD4+ T cells from blood. The sequence was obtained from a woman younger than 30 in good health. The CDR3 bases are TGTGCCAGTATGGGGGGGAGGGGTAGGGGCACTGAAGCTTTCTTT. As protein: CASMGGRGRGTEAFF.